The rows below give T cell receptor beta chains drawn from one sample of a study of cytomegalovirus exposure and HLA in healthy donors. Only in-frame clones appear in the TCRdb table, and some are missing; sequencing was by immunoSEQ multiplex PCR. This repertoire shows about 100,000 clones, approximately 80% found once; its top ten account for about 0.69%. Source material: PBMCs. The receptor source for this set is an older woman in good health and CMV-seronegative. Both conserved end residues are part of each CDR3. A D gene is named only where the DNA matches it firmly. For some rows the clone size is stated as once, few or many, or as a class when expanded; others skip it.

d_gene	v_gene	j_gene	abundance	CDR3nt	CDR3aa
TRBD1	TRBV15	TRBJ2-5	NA	TGTGCCACCAGCGCACCCCAAGGGACAGGGCGTGGGGAGACCCAGTACTTC	CATSAPQGTGRGETQYF
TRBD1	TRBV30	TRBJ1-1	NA	TGTGCCTGGAGTTCGACAGGGAGAACTGAAGCTTTCTTT	CAWSSTGRTEAFF
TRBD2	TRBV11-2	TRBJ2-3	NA	TGTGCCAGCAGAGGGACTAGGCGGGATACGCAGTATTTT	CASRGTRRDTQYF
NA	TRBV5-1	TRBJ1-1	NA	TGCGCCAGCAGCGCGGGACGAAGCGGGAAGGAAGCTTTCTTT	CASSAGRSGKEAFF
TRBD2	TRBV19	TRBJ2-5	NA	TGTGCCAGTAAGACTAGCGGGGGGGCCTGGGAAGAGACCCAGTACTTC	CASKTSGGAWEETQYF
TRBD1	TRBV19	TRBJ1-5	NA	TGTGCCAGTAGTATAGAGGACAGGGGGTTAAATCAGCCCCAGCATTTT	CASSIEDRGLNQPQHF
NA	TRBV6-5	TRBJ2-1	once	TGTGCCAGCAGTCGTCGACTAGTTCGGGATGAGCAGTTCTTC	CASSRRLVRDEQFF
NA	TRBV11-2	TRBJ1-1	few	TGTGCCAGCAGCTTAGATCGGTTGAGTTGGGGGCAGGCTTTCTTT	CASSLDRLSWGQAFF
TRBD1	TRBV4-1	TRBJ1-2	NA	TGCGCCAGCAGCCAAGCCCTAAGCCAGGGGGCCAACTATGGCTACACCTTC	CASSQALSQGANYGYTF
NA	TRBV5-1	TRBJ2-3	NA	TGCGCCAGCAGCAGCCGCGGAGATACGCAGTATTTT	CASSSRGDTQYF
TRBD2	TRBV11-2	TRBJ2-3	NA	TGTGCCAGCAGCTCGGGCGGGGGGAAGGCAGATACGCAGTATTTT	CASSSGGGKADTQYF
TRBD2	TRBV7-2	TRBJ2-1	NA	TGTGCCAGCAGCCCCGAACGGGGGGGCTTCAATGAGCAGTTCTTC	CASSPERGGFNEQFF
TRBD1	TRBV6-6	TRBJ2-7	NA	TGTGCCAGCAGTTCCCCCGGGACAGGGTTTTATGAGCAGTACTTC	CASSSPGTGFYEQYF
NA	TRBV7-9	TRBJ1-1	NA	TGTGCCAGCAGCCCTAGGCCGAACACTGAAGCTTTCTTT	CASSPRPNTEAFF
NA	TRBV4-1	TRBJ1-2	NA	TGCGCCAGCAGCCTGGACAGTCTAGCTAACTATGGCTACACCTTC	CASSLDSLANYGYTF
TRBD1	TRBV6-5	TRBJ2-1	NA	TGTGCCAGCAGCACCCTCTCGGGACAGTACAATGAGCAGTTCTTC	CASSTLSGQYNEQFF
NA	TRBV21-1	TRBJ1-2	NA	TGTGCCAGCACTTTCTACTATGGCTACACCTTC	CASTFYYGYTF
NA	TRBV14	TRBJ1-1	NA	TGTGCCAGCAGCCAAGGCCCAGGGATAGACACTGAAGCTTTCTTT	CASSQGPGIDTEAFF
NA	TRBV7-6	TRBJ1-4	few	TGTGCCAGCAGCTTAGCGCCCGGGTCAGGGCGTAATGAAAAACTGTTTTTT	CASSLAPGSGRNEKLFF
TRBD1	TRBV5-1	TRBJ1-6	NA	TGCGCCAGCAGTCAACAGGGGAGAAGGGATAATTCACCCCTCCACTTT	CASSQQGRRDNSPLHF
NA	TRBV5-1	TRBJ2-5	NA	TGCGCCAGCAGCTCCACTACAGGCGAGACCCAGTACTTC	CASSSTTGETQYF
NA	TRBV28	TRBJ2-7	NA	TGTGCCAGCAAAACGGGGGACTCCTACGAGCAGTACTTC	CASKTGDSYEQYF
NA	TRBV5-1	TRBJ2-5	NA	TGCGCCAGCAGCCCCCAGGGGGAGACCCAGTACTTC	CASSPQGETQYF
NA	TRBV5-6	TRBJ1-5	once	TGTGCCAGCAGTTTGGGACATGACCAACGTCCCCAGCATTTT	CASSLGHDQRPQHF
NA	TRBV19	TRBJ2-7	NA	TGTGCCAGTAGCCGCAAGGGGGAGAACGAGCAGTACTTC	CASSRKGENEQYF
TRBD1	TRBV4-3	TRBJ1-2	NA	TGCGCCAGCAGCCCCTTACAGGGGACAGGCTATGGCTACACCTTC	CASSPLQGTGYGYTF
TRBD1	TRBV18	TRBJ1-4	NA	TGTGCCAGCTCACCGACAGGGGGAAATGAAAAACTGTTTTTT	CASSPTGGNEKLFF
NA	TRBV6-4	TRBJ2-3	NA	TGTGCCAGCAGTTCAGGATCTGGCACAGATACGCAGTATTTT	CASSSGSGTDTQYF
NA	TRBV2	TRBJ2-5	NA	TGTGCCAGCAGTGATCTGGGGGCGGTGGAGACCCAGTACTTC	CASSDLGAVETQYF
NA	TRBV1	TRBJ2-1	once	TGCACCAGCAGCCGCGCTACTAGCTACAATGAGCAGTTCTTC	CTSSRATSYNEQFF
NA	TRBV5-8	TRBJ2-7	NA	TGTGCCAGCAGCTTGTCGGCAGGGTCCTACGAGCAGTACTTC	CASSLSAGSYEQYF
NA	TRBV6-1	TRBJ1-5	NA	TGTGCCACGGCGGTATTTTTAAGCAATCAGCCCCAGCATTTT	CATAVFLSNQPQHF
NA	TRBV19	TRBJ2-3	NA	TGTGCCAGTAGTGGCGACTTGGTCGATACGCAGTATTTT	CASSGDLVDTQYF
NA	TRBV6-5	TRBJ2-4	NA	TGTGCCAGCAGTTACTCGCCCGGAGCCAAAAACATTCAGTACTTC	CASSYSPGAKNIQYF
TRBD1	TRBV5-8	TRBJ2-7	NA	TGTGCCAGCAGCTTAGGGACAGAGCCCTCCTACGAGCAGTACTTC	CASSLGTEPSYEQYF
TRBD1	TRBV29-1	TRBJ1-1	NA	TGCAGCGTTGTAGTGGACAGGGGCAGTGAAGCTTTCTTT	CSVVVDRGSEAFF
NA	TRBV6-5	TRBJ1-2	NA	TGTGCCAGCAGTTACTCCCCAGGGCGGGGGCATGGCTACACCTTC	CASSYSPGRGHGYTF
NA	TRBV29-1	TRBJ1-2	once	TGCAGCGTGGAGGGGTCGGGGCCCTATGGCTACACCTTC	CSVEGSGPYGYTF
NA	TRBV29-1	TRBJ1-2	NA	TGCAGCGTTTCCGGACACCCCGAGTATGGCTACACCTTC	CSVSGHPEYGYTF
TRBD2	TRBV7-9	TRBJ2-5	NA	TGTGCCAGCAGCAAGGGACTAGCGGCACAAGAGACCCAGTACTTC	CASSKGLAAQETQYF
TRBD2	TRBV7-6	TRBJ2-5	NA	TGTGCCAGCAGCTTATTGGGACTAGCGGGCCAAGAGACCCAGTACTTC	CASSLLGLAGQETQYF
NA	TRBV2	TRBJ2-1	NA	TGTGCCAGCAGTGAACAAACAGGGTACAATGAGCAGTTCTTC	CASSEQTGYNEQFF
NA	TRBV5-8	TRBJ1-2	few	TGTGCCAGCAGCTTAGATTTGAGAGGCTACACCTTC	CASSLDLRGYTF
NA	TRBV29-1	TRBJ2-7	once	TGCAGCGCTCGACAGTCCTACGAGCAGTACTTC	CSARQSYEQYF
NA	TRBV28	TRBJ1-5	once	TGTGCCAGCACCCCTGAGGTATGGGATCAGCCCCAGCATTTT	CASTPEVWDQPQHF
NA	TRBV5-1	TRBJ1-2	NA	TGCGCCAGCAGCTCTCGGACAGATTCTAACTATGGCTACACCTTC	CASSSRTDSNYGYTF
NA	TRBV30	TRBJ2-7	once	TGTGCCTGGAGCCGAGGCCCGGGACACTACGAGCAGTACTTC	CAWSRGPGHYEQYF
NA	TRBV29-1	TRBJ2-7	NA	TGCAGCGCCTCATGGGCGGGGTACTCCTACGAGCAGTACTTC	CSASWAGYSYEQYF
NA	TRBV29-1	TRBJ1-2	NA	TGCAGCGTGGGGGTACGAGGGGGTGGCTACACCTTC	CSVGVRGGGYTF
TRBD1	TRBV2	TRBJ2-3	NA	TGTGCCAGCAGTGGAGCTCGACAGGGTCCAGATACGCAGTATTTT	CASSGARQGPDTQYF
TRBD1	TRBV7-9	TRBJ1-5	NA	TGTGCCAGCAGCTCAATTCCGGGACAGGGGGCTTATCAGCCCCAGCATTTT	CASSSIPGQGAYQPQHF
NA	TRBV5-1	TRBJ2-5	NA	TGCGCCAGCAGCTTGGACGGGAGTCGGCAAGAGACCCAGTACTTC	CASSLDGSRQETQYF
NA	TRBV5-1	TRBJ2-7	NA	TGCGCCAGCAGCTTGGATCGGGTAGCCTACGAGCAGTACTTC	CASSLDRVAYEQYF
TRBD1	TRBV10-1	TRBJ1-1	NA	TGCGCCAGCCGACCCAACAGGGGGCACGACACTGAAGCTTTCTTT	CASRPNRGHDTEAFF
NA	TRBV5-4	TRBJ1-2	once	TGTGCCAGCAGCTTGTTCGGTACAGGAGCTAACTATGGCTACACCTTC	CASSLFGTGANYGYTF
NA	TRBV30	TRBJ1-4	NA	TGTGCCTGGAGTGTAACCGGGACAACTAATGAAAAACTGTTTTTT	CAWSVTGTTNEKLFF
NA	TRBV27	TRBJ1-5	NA	TGTGCCAGCAGTTTAACGGGGGGGAGGAATCAGCCCCAGCATTTT	CASSLTGGRNQPQHF
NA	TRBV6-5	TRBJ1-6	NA	TGTGCCAGCAGTTCGGCGGTTAATTCACCCCTCCACTTT	CASSSAVNSPLHF
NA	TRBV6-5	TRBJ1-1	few	TGTGCCAGCAGTTACGGCGGGAAAGAAGCTTTCTTT	CASSYGGKEAFF
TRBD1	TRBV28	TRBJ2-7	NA	TGTGCCAGCAGTCCGGGACAGGGTGTGAGGGAGCAGTACTTC	CASSPGQGVREQYF